This entry features one T cell receptor beta chain sequence. CDR1 is SNHLY and CDR2 is FYNNEI in the germline V gene. The CDR3 is 14 residues long. The germline V and J ends were trimmed by 5 bases and 1 base, with 11 bases remaining between them. Division of CD4+ cells produced a CD45RA+ naive subset and a CD45RA-negative memory subset. Samples underwent the assay at deep level. Using immunoSEQ multiplex PCR, the repertoire was profiled, and TCRdb retains in-frame clones only, with some absent. This sample has about 1.1 million clones, with roughly 80% found just once. This sample was included in a study of shared clonotypes between healthy human individuals. About the research overall: Participating donors consisted of a couple of women and a few men aged 18 to 49.

V usage is TRBV2 and J usage is TRBJ1-2; possibly TRBD1 for D (5 bases). The source is a young man in good health. Some clones in this sample may be carry-over from other donors' samples. The sequencing sample was made of memory CD4+ T cells from PBMCs. The subset: CD45RA-negative fraction. In DNA, the CDR3 is TGTGCCAGCAGTCGGGAAGGACATAACTATGGCTACACCTTC. It encodes CASSREGHNYGYTF.